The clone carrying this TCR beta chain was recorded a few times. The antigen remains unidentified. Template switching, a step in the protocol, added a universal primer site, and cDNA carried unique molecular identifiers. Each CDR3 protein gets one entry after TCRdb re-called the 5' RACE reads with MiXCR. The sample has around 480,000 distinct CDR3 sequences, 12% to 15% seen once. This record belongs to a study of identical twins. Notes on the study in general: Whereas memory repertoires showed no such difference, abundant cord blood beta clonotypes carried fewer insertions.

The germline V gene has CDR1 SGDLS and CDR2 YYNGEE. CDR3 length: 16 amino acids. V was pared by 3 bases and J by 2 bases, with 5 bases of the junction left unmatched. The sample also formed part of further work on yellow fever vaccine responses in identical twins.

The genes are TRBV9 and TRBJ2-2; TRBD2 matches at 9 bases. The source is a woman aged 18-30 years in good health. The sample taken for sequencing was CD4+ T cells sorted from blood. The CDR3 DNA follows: TGTGCCAGCAGCGCACGAGCGGGAGGAAACACCGGGGAGCTGTTTTTT. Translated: CASSARAGGNTGELFF.